Each of the 17 T cell receptor beta chains below was sequenced from the same sample in a study of chemoradiotherapy in HPV16-positive cancers. Generated by immunoSEQ multiplex PCR, the TCRdb table keeps only in-frame clones and is missing some. The repertoire holds around 30,000 clones, with about 90% as singletons. Material: blood, obtained from a patient who underwent chemoradiotherapy. The source of these receptors is a human donor with HPV-associated anogenital cancer.

V usage is TRBV6-5 and J usage is TRBJ1-4; a weak D match, TRBD1 (5 bases). Trimming pared 4 bases from V and 6 bases from J, leaving 6 bases between. The CDR3 length is 12 residues. From germline, CDR1 is MNHEY and CDR2 SVGAGI. CDR3 residues: CASSWGDEKLFF. The CDR3 DNA follows: TGTGCCAGCAGTTGGGGGGATGAAAAACTGTTTTTT.

For this clone: Sequence at one end of the junction differs from germline and may be a read error. The rearrangement uses TRBV7-7 and TRBJ2-2; TRBD2 might be the D (5 bases). The CDR3 extends over 12 amino acids. In germline, CDR1 is SSHAT, CDR2 FNYEAQ (reference sequence). The CDR3 reads CASSRGTGELFF. The CDR3 DNA reads as TGTGCTAGCAGCCGGGGAACCGGGGAGCTGTTTTTT.

The CDR3 loop is CASSLGQSYEQYF. In nucleotides, the CDR3 is TGTGCCAGCAGCTTGGGGCAGTCCTACGAGCAGTACTTC. This rearrangement joins TRBV11-2 to TRBJ2-5, with D maybe TRBD1 (5 bases). The J call is uncertain, as TRBJ2-7 better fits the DNA end. CDR1 and CDR2 from the germline V gene are SGHAT and FQNNGV. The CDR3 contains 13 residues.

This rearrangement joins TRBV9 to TRBJ2-3; 10 nucleotides agree with TRBD2. The CDR3 is 17 amino acids. V shed 1 base and J 2 bases; nucleotides not matched to a gene: 7. Germline CDR1 is SGDLS and CDR2 is YYNGEE. CDR3 region: CASSVTSLAGNTDTQYF. As DNA, the CDR3 is TGTGCCAGCAGCGTAACCTCACTAGCGGGGAACACAGATACGCAGTATTTT.

The CDR3 is CASSLTPGLARNEQFF. CDR3 coding DNA: TGTGCCAGCAGCTTAACACCGGGACTAGCGAGGAATGAGCAGTTCTTC. The chain is built from TRBV7-3 and TRBJ2-1; 10 bases align to TRBD2. This CDR3 comprises 16 residues. CDR1 SGHTA and CDR2 FQGTGA come from the germline V gene. Losses at the gene ends were 0 bases for V and 7 bases for J; bases not matched to a gene: 6.

The V and J genes are TRBV6-1 and TRBJ1-6; a possible D gene is TRBD1 (5 bases). The CDR3 is made up of 15 amino acids. Trimming left V 5 bases short and J 0 bases short, with 8 bases between. CDR1 MNHNS and CDR2 SASEGT come from the germline V gene. CDR3 in amino acids: CASSNGGSYNSPLHF. The CDR3 nucleotides are TGTGCCAGCAGTAACGGGGGCTCCTATAATTCACCCCTCCACTTT.

The rearrangement links TRBV11-2 to TRBJ2-1; no reliable D call. The V gene's germline CDR1 is SGHAT and CDR2 FQNNGV. V lost 1 base and J 7 bases, leaving 11 bases between the germline ends. This CDR3 comprises 14 residues. The CDR3 DNA reads as TGTGCCAGCAGCTTAGTCCGCCTCCCTAATGAGCAGTTCTTC. This encodes CASSLVRLPNEQFF.

The rearrangement uses TRBV5-1 and TRBJ1-3; the D is unclear. Trimming took 0 bases from V and 0 from J, leaving 10 bases between them. This CDR3 has 16 residues. Germline CDR1 is SGHRS and CDR2 is YFSETQ. For the CDR3, the DNA is TGCGCCAGCAGCTTGGGACGGAGGAGCTCTGGAAACACCATATATTTT. This codes for CASSLGRRSSGNTIYF.

The rearrangement uses TRBV6-6 and TRBJ2-3, with 7 bases identical to TRBD2. CDR1 MNHNY and CDR2 SVGAGI come from the germline V gene (reference sequence). Losses at the gene ends were 7 bases for V and 4 bases for J; bases not matched to a gene: 5. The CDR3 has 13 residues. The CDR3 region has the DNA TGTGCCAGCACTCTTGGGGGGGCAGATACGCAGTATTTT. Its protein is CASTLGGADTQYF.

The chain employs TRBV4-3 and TRBJ2-6; weak D call: TRBD2 (7 bases). Germline lookup yields CDR1 LGHNA and CDR2 YSLEER. The V end lost 0 bases, the J end lost 2 bases, and 8 bases lay between the germline ends. The CDR3 contains 16 residues. CDR3 DNA sequence: TGCGCCAGCAGCCAAGAAGGGGGGGCTGGGGCCAACGTCCTGACTTTC. It translates to CASSQEGGAGANVLTF.

The CDR3 bases are TGTGCCAGCAGCCTTTTAGCGGGGGGCATCGCAGATACGCAGTATTTT. Protein product: CASSLLAGGIADTQYF. The chain carries TRBV11-1 and TRBJ2-3; 10 nucleotides match TRBD2. After removal of 5 bases from V and 4 bases from J, the junction contained 9 bases not matched to a gene. Germline CDR1 SGHAT, CDR2 FQDESV (reference sequence). The CDR3 spans 16 residues.

This chain uses TRBV11-3 with TRBJ2-2; 8 bases match TRBD2. Losses at the gene ends were 5 bases for V and 1 base for J; bases not matched to a gene: 6. CDR1 SGHNT and CDR2 YENEEA come from the germline V gene. The length of the CDR3 is 16 residues. In nucleotides, the CDR3 is TGTGCCAGCAGCCCGGGAGGGGGGTTGAACACCGGGGAGCTGTTTTTT. It is translated as CASSPGGGLNTGELFF.

The chain joins TRBV29-1 to TRBJ1-2; possible D gene TRBD1, 6 bases. Germline assignment: CDR1 SQVTM and CDR2 ANQGSEA. V lost 6 bases and J lost 8, with 16 bases in between. The CDR3 spans 12 residues. The CDR3: CSVRGQGKGYTF. In DNA, the CDR3 is TGCAGCGTGCGGGGGCAGGGTAAAGGCTACACCTTC. Variable domain in full (rest from reference TRBV29-1 and TRBJ1-2): SAVISQKPSRDICQRGTSLTIQCQVDSQVTMMFWYRQQPGQSLTLIATANQGSEATYESGFVIDKFPISRPNLTFSTLTVSNMSPEDSSIYLCSVRGQGKGYTFGSGTRLTVV.

The sample holds one count of this clone. This chain links TRBV6-5 with TRBJ2-1; 7 positions agree with TRBD1. V gave up 2 bases and J gave up 10 bases; unmatched junction bases: 8. The CDR3 covers 14 residues. Looked up from germline, CDR1 is MNHEY and CDR2 is SVGAGI. The CDR3 region has the DNA TGTGCCAGCAGTTACCGCCCGACAGGGCCCGAGCAGTTCTTC. Translating it yields CASSYRPTGPEQFF.

This chain uses TRBV29-1 with TRBJ1-5; D possibly corresponds to TRBD1 (6 bases). CDR1 is SQVTM, CDR2 ANQGSEA, per germline. V shed 4 bases and J shed 6 bases, with 13 bases lying between them. The CDR3 spans 13 residues. The CDR3 is CSVAQGIGQPQHF. Here the CDR3 DNA reads TGCAGCGTTGCACAGGGAATTGGTCAGCCCCAGCATTTT. Combining the CDR3 with reference TRBV29-1 and TRBJ1-5 gives the whole variable domain SAVISQKPSRDICQRGTSLTIQCQVDSQVTMMFWYRQQPGQSLTLIATANQGSEATYESGFVIDKFPISRPNLTFSTLTVSNMSPEDSSIYLCSVAQGIGQPQHFGDGTRLSIL.

The chain joins TRBV27 to TRBJ2-3; D could derive from TRBD1 or TRBD2 (5 bases each). CDR1 is MNHEY and CDR2 is SMNVEV in the germline V gene (reference sequence). This CDR3 is 10 amino acids long. Trimming stripped 8 bases from V and 6 bases from J, with 6 bases between. The CDR3 bases are TGTGCCAGCGGGACGGATACGCAGTATTTT. This encodes CASGTDTQYF.

The CDR3 DNA is TGTGCCAGCAGTTCGACGTGGCACCACAACACTGAAGCTTTCTTT. It is translated as CASSSTWHHNTEAFF. The chain carries TRBV27 and TRBJ1-1; D is uncertain. The CDR3 totals 15 residues. V lost 4 bases, J lost 2 bases, and 14 bases lay in between. CDR1 and CDR2 from the germline V gene are MNHEY and SMNVEV (reference sequence).